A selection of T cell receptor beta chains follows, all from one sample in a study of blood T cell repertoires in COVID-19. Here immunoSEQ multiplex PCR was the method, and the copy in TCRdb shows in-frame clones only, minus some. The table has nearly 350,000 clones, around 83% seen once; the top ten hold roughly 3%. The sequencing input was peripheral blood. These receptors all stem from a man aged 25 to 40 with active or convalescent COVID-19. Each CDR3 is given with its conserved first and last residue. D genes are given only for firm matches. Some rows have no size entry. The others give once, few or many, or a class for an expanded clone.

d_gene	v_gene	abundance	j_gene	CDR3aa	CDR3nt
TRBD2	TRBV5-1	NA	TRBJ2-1	CASSLTSGGLEQFF	TGCGCCAGCAGCCTAACTAGCGGGGGCCTTGAGCAGTTCTTC
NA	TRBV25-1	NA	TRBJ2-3	CASSEPGSTDTQYF	TGTGCCAGCAGTGAACCCGGGAGCACAGATACGCAGTATTTT
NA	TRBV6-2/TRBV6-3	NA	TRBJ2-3	CASSYERPSTDTQYF	TGTGCCAGCAGTTACGAGCGGCCTAGCACAGATACGCAGTATTTT
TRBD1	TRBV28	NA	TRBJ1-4	CASRSGGEKLFF	TGTGCCAGCAGGTCAGGGGGCGAAAAACTGTTTTTT
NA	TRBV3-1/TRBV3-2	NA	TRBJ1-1	CASSQDSGPGEAFF	TGTGCCAGCAGCCAAGATTCGGGTCCGGGGGAAGCTTTCTTT
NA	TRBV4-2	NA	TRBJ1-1	CASSQDDLPPGLNTEAFF	TGTGCCAGCAGCCAAGACGACCTTCCCCCGGGATTGAACACTGAAGCTTTCTTT
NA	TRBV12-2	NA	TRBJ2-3	CASRFFRVGATANTDTQYF	TGTGCAAGTCGCTTTTTCCGGGTCGGAGCCACCGCGAACACAGATACGCAGTATTTT
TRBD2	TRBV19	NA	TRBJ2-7	CASSLTSGKREQYF	TGTGCCAGTAGTCTTACTAGCGGGAAACGCGAGCAGTACTTC
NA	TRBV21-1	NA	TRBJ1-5	CASSKACYRDSNQPQHF	TGTGCCAGCAGCAAAGCCTGTTACAGGGATAGCAATCAGCCCCAGCATTTT
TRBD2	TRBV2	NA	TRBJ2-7	CASVREGLSYEQYF	TGTGCCAGCGTCCGGGAGGGACTCTCCTACGAGCAGTACTTC
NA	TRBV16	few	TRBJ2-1	CASSQFDRNNEQFF	TGTGCCAGCAGCCAATTTGACAGGAACAATGAGCAGTTCTTC
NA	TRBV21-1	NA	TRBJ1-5	CASSNSLEAGGGNQPQHF	TGTGCCAGCAGCAACTCGCTTGAGGCAGGGGGAGGCAATCAGCCCCAGCATTTT
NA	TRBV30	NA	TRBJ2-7	CAWSDMEGEQYF	TGTGCCTGGAGCGACATGGAGGGGGAGCAGTACTTC
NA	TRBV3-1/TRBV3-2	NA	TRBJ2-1	CASSRQVGNEQFF	TGTGCCAGCAGTCGCCAGGTGGGCAATGAGCAGTTCTTC
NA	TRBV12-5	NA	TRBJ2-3	CASVRAGTRSTDTQYF	TGTGCTAGTGTCCGGGCTGGGACAAGGAGCACAGATACGCAGTATTTT
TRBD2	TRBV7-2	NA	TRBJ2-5	CASSQLRLAGDLETQYF	TGTGCCAGCAGCCAACTACGACTAGCGGGAGATCTTGAGACCCAGTACTTC
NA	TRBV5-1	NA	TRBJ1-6	CASSHQGSGRLNSPLHF	TGCGCCAGCAGCCATCAAGGGAGCGGGCGATTAAATTCACCCCTCCACTTT
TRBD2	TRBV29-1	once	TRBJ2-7	CSVLAGGHEQYF	TGCAGCGTCCTAGCGGGGGGTCACGAGCAGTACTTC
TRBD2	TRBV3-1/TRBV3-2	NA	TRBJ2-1	CASWAGGLYNEQFF	TGTGCCAGCTGGGCGGGGGGGTTGTACAATGAGCAGTTCTTC
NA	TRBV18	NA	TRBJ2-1	CASSPRGSDEQFF	TGTGCCAGCTCACCGCGGGGTAGCGATGAGCAGTTCTTC
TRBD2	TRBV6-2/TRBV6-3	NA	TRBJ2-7	CASSYRAGVGFGIYEQYF	TGTGCCAGCAGTTACCGCGCGGGAGTAGGGTTCGGTATCTACGAGCAGTACTTC
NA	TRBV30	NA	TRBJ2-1	CAWTIGLYNEQFF	TGTGCCTGGACCATTGGACTTTACAATGAGCAGTTCTTC
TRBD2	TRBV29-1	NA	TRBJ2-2	CSVRPSGLEAGELFF	TGCAGCGTAAGACCCTCGGGACTAGAAGCCGGGGAGCTGTTTTTT
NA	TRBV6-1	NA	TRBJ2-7	CASSQAPRGGRDHEQYF	TGTGCCAGCAGTCAAGCCCCCAGGGGCGGGAGAGACCACGAGCAGTACTTC
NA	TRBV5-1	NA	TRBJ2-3	CASSLASTLPGDTQYF	TGCGCCAGCAGCTTGGCCAGTACTCTCCCGGGAGATACGCAGTATTTT